This T cell receptor beta chain appears in the sequencing data of a study of cytomegalovirus exposure and HLA in healthy donors. About the study: The roughly 120 validation repertoires, a later analysis reported, used the same platform as the 600 to 850 repertoires from the first cohort. Regarding the study as a whole: The TCR clusters that emerged in the first cohort tended, a later analysis found, to co-occur in the roughly 130 validation repertoires. Usually a TCR sequence was rare, but some public TCRs were found in many donors.

Sequencing was performed with immunoSEQ multiplex PCR; in TCRdb, only in-frame clones are kept and a portion is missing. The sample records 35,000 to 55,000 clones, roughly 93% being singletons. As concerns this clone: Its antigen is currently unknown.

Trimming removed 0 bases from V and 3 bases from J, with 13 bases in between. This CDR3 has 15 residues. The V gene's germline CDR1 is SGHDT and CDR2 YYEEEE. From the roughly 110-subject validation cohort, which was separate from the roughly 670-subject first cohort, the donors were drawn. What was sequenced was PBMCs. The TCR comes from a woman between 18 and 29 years old in good health and CMV-seronegative. The chain links TRBV5-6 to TRBJ2-7; tentative D call: TRBD1 (6 bases). CDR3 protein: CASSLGTGSFYEQYF. As DNA, the CDR3 is TGTGCCAGCAGCTTGGGTACAGGGTCCTTCTACGAGCAGTACTTC.